Following are 27 T cell receptor beta chains from one sample sequenced in a study of shared clonotypes between healthy human individuals. CD45RO-negative, CCR7-positively selected cells formed the naive CD8 fraction, excluding terminally differentiated effector memory CD45RA+ cells. Sequencing used immunoSEQ multiplex PCR; TCRdb keeps in-frame clones, though not all of them. The repertoire includes nearly 2 million clones, approximately 94% of them detected once, and around 1% sits in the top ten. The sequencing input was naive CD8+ T cells sorted from blood. The receptor source for this set is a man younger than 35 in good health.

The CDR3 nucleotides are TGTGCCAGCAGCTTAGTGGGACTCGGAAACACCATATATTTT. Translation gives CASSLVGLGNTIYF. J is TRBJ1-3 and V is TRBV7-2, with D tentatively TRBD1 (5 bases). Germline CDR1 and CDR2: SGHTA and FQGNSA. The CDR3 loop spans 14 amino acids. The V end lost 1 base, the J end lost 4 bases, and 8 bases lay between the germline ends.

The chain recombines TRBV5-4 with TRBJ2-1, with 8 bases lining up with TRBD2. The germline gives CDR1 SGHNT, CDR2 YYREEE (reference sequence). The CDR3 extends over 14 amino acids. Trimming cost V 2 bases and J 5 bases; bases outside gene matches: 3. CDR3 sequence reads: CASSFYGGDNEQFF. In nucleotides, the CDR3 is TGTGCCAGCAGCTTTTACGGGGGGGACAATGAGCAGTTCTTC.

As concerns this clone: Other DNA sequences in the same sample also yield this CDR3. The chain carries TRBV28 and TRBJ2-7; D not resolved. The CDR3 spans 13 residues. Trimming took 2 bases from V and 4 from J, leaving 9 bases between them. Germline lookup yields CDR1 MDHEN and CDR2 SYDVKM. The CDR3 reads CASSLRTTYEQYF. For the CDR3, the DNA is TGTGCCAGCAGTTTACGCACGACTTACGAGCAGTACTTC.

This chain connects TRBV7-9 to TRBJ1-4; D is possibly TRBD1 (6 bases). The CDR3 runs 12 residues. The germline V gene has CDR1 SEHNR and CDR2 FQNEAQ (reference sequence). Trimming shortened V by 6 bases and J by 14 bases, and 16 bases separated the two germline ends. Written as DNA, the CDR3 is TGTGCCAGCAGTTACGGGGGGGACAACCTGTTTTTT. Translation: CASSYGGDNLFF.

The sample holds one count of this clone. The gene calls are TRBV27 and TRBJ2-7; 8 positions agree with TRBD1. The length of the CDR3 is 14 residues. Germline V lookup: CDR1 MNHEY, CDR2 SMNVEV (reference sequence). V lost 6 bases, J lost 5 bases, and 9 bases stayed unmatched. The CDR3 loop reads CASSTDRARHEQYF. CDR3 coding DNA: TGTGCCAGCAGCACGGACAGGGCGAGGCACGAGCAGTACTTC.

This chain joins TRBV5-3 and TRBJ2-7; 10 bases match TRBD2. TRBV5-3 is flagged as an ORF with uncertain function. The CDR3 is 17 residues long. Trimming removed 1 base from V and 5 bases from J; junction bases left unmatched: 12. CDR3 protein: CARSLPDPSGRYHEQYF. CDR3 DNA: TGTGCCAGAAGCTTGCCCGACCCTAGCGGGAGATACCACGAGCAGTACTTC.

The chain recombines TRBV7-9 with TRBJ2-7; 10 nucleotides line up with TRBD2. The CDR3 sequence is 15 residues long. J was trimmed by 5 bases and V by 1 base; bases with no gene match: 5. In germline, CDR1 is SEHNR, CDR2 FQNEAQ (reference sequence). DNA of the CDR3: TGTGCCAGCAGCTTAGTGGCCCTAGCGGGAGACGAGCAGTACTTC. It translates to CASSLVALAGDEQYF.

CDR3 sequence reads: CASSLNGGLGMNTEAFF. As DNA, the CDR3 is TGTGCCAGCAGTTTAAATGGTGGGCTGGGGATGAACACTGAAGCTTTCTTT. The J gene is TRBJ1-1, the V gene TRBV28; D is undetermined. Trimming shortened V by 2 bases and J by 0 bases, and 16 bases separated the two germline ends. The CDR3 contains 17 residues. Per germline, CDR1 MDHEN and CDR2 SYDVKM.

The chain is built from TRBV2 and TRBJ1-1; D is perhaps TRBD1 (6 bases). Germline CDR1 is SNHLY and CDR2 is FYNNEI. The V end was cut by 6 bases, the J end by 0 bases, with 14 bases between. CDR3 size: 15 residues. CDR3 loop: CASRTGTLMNTEAFF. The DNA for the CDR3 is TGTGCCAGCAGAACCGGGACACTTATGAACACTGAAGCTTTCTTT.

The V call is TRBV2, the J call TRBJ2-1; the D is unclear. This CDR3 region has 12 residues. Looked up from germline, CDR1 is SNHLY and CDR2 is FYNNEI. The germline V and J ends were trimmed by 9 bases and 5 bases, with 11 bases remaining between them. The CDR3 is CARLDGDNEQFF. The CDR3 nucleotides read TGTGCCAGGCTCGACGGCGACAATGAGCAGTTCTTC.

In this sample, this clone turned up once. The chain combines TRBV5-1 with TRBJ2-7; TRBD1 might be the D (6 bases). In germline, CDR1 is SGHRS, CDR2 YFSETQ. V lost 3 bases and J lost 1, with 14 bases in between. The CDR3 contains 15 residues. The CDR3 loop is CASSYGQSGSYEQYF. The CDR3 DNA follows: TGCGCCAGCAGCTACGGACAGAGTGGGTCCTACGAGCAGTACTTC.

The chain employs TRBV29-1 and TRBJ2-2; D is perhaps TRBD1 (5 bases). The germline V gene has CDR1 SQVTM and CDR2 ANQGSEA. The V and J ends lost 7 bases and 5 bases respectively, with 11 bases between them. CDR3 length equals 12 residues. CDR3 residues: CSAAGKTGELFF. DNA of the CDR3: TGCAGCGCTGCAGGGAAAACCGGGGAGCTGTTTTTT.

The rearrangement uses TRBV5-1 and TRBJ2-1; 7 bases are shared with TRBD2. J was trimmed by 6 bases and V by 0 bases; bases with no gene match: 3. The germline V gene encodes CDR1 SGHRS and CDR2 YFSETQ. The CDR3 extends over 14 amino acids. In DNA, the CDR3 is TGCGCCAGCAGCTTGGCCGGGGGGTCCAATGAGCAGTTCTTC. It codes for CASSLAGGSNEQFF.

The V gene is TRBV5-6, the J gene TRBJ1-2; 9 bases are shared with TRBD1. Unmatched junction bases numbered 7, after V lost 2 bases and J lost 8 bases. The germline gives CDR1 SGHDT, CDR2 YYEEEE. This CDR3 is 14 amino acids long. Written as DNA, the CDR3 is TGTGCCAGCAGCTTCCCGACAGGGGGTTACGGCTACACCTTC. Translating it yields CASSFPTGGYGYTF.

The chain couples TRBV11-3 to TRBJ1-1; TRBD1 agrees at 7 bases. Germline CDR1 reads SGHNT; CDR2 reads YENEEA. This CDR3 has 13 residues. J lost 4 bases, V lost 6 bases, and 5 bases had no gene match. CDR3 sequence: CASSPGGGTEAFF. The CDR3 region has the DNA TGTGCCAGCAGTCCAGGGGGGGGCACTGAAGCTTTCTTT.

This rearrangement joins TRBV11-2 to TRBJ2-1, with TRBD2 matching over 13 bases. Trimming cost V 5 bases and J 7 bases; bases outside gene matches: 8. CDR1 is SGHAT, CDR2 FQNNGV, per germline. This CDR3 comprises 16 residues. The CDR3 loop is CASSPPPTSGRNEQFF. The CDR3 nucleotides read TGTGCCAGCAGCCCCCCCCCGACTAGCGGGAGGAATGAGCAGTTCTTC.

Details on this clone: A read error may be the cause here, since a much bigger clone is one base away. Here the CDR3 DNA reads TGTGCCAGCAGCTTGGAGGACACTGAAGCTTTCTTT. It encodes CASSLEDTEAFF. This chain uses TRBV5-4 with TRBJ1-1, with unresolved D. CDR3 size: 12 residues. V was shortened by 0 bases and J by 3 bases, with 3 bases between the two germline ends. Germline CDR1 SGHNT, CDR2 YYREEE (reference sequence). The variable domain in full, with the rest retrieved from reference TRBV5-4 and TRBJ1-1, is ETGVTQSPTHLIKTRGQQVTLRCSSQSGHNTVSWYQQALGQGPQFIFQYYREEENGRGNFPPRFSGLQFPNYSSELNVNALELDDSALYLCASSLEDTEAFFGQGTRLTVV.

The chain combines TRBV6-6 with TRBJ2-3, with a possible D match to TRBD2 (7 bases). V was shortened by 10 bases and J by 2 bases, with 13 bases between the two germline ends. CDR3 length equals 13 residues. Per germline, CDR1 MNHNY and CDR2 SVGAGI (reference sequence). This CDR3 is CATLGGATDTQYF. The CDR3 bases are TGTGCCACGCTAGGGGGGGCCACAGATACGCAGTATTTT.

The J gene is TRBJ2-5, the V gene TRBV6-5; perhaps TRBD1 as D (5 bases). Trimming took off 6 bases at V and 2 bases at J, with 13 bases between the two ends. The CDR3 contains 14 residues. Germline V gene sequence: CDR1 MNHEY, CDR2 SVGAGI. This chain's CDR3 is CASRDRTFQETQYF. CDR3 DNA: TGTGCCAGCAGAGATAGGACATTTCAAGAGACCCAGTACTTC.

The V call is TRBV11-2, the J call TRBJ1-2, with 10 nucleotides matching TRBD1. CDR1 SGHAT and CDR2 FQNNGV come from the germline V gene. This CDR3 contains 14 residues. With V trimmed by 5 bases and J by 7 bases, 7 bases remained unmatched. The CDR3 loop reads CASSPSGQGIGYTF. The CDR3 coding sequence is TGTGCCAGCAGCCCCTCGGGACAGGGGATTGGCTACACCTTC.

DNA of the CDR3: TGTGCCTGGAGTCTCGGGGCGAACACCGGGGAGCTGTTTTTT. Translated, it gives CAWSLGANTGELFF. The chain links TRBV30 to TRBJ2-2, with D perhaps TRBD2 (5 bases). The CDR3 has 14 residues. CDR1 is GTSNPN, CDR2 SVGIG, per germline (reference sequence). The V gene lost 2 bases and the J gene lost 0 bases, with 7 bases spanning the gap.

This sequence joins TRBV5-5 and TRBJ2-1; a possible D gene is TRBD1 (6 bases). The CDR3 is 15 amino acids. Trimming shortened V by 7 bases and J by 9 bases, and 23 bases separated the two germline ends. Germline V lookup: CDR1 SGHKS, CDR2 YYEKEE (reference sequence). The CDR3: CASGLDRSLMSEQFF. The CDR3 DNA reads TGTGCCAGCGGACTTGACAGGTCGTTAATGAGTGAGCAGTTCTTC.

The gene calls are TRBV30 and TRBJ2-7; D may match TRBD1 or TRBD2 (5 bases each). Trimming left V 6 bases short and J 5 bases short, with 8 bases between. CDR1 GTSNPN and CDR2 SVGIG come from the germline V gene (reference sequence). The CDR3 extends over 10 amino acids. The CDR3 DNA follows: TGTGCCTGTTGGGGGAACGAGCAGTACTTC. It translates to CACWGNEQYF.

The chain carries TRBV28 and TRBJ2-1; 7 bases are a match to TRBD2. Looked up from germline, CDR1 is MDHEN and CDR2 is SYDVKM. Trimming took 5 bases from V and 2 from J; bases not matched to a gene: 9. The CDR3 spans 16 residues. The CDR3 region is CASSPLQLATYNEQFF. The CDR3 DNA reads TGTGCCAGCAGTCCTCTTCAACTAGCGACCTACAATGAGCAGTTCTTC.

This sequence joins TRBV5-8 and TRBJ2-7; 10 bases line up with TRBD1. CDR1 is SGHTS and CDR2 is YDEGEE in the germline V gene. This CDR3 contains 15 residues. The trim removed 4 bases at V and 5 bases at J, leaving 9 bases unmatched. The DNA for the CDR3 is TGTGCCAGCAGCCTCAGGGACAGGGGTATCGACGAGCAGTACTTC. Translating gives CASSLRDRGIDEQYF. The whole variable domain, filled in from reference TRBV5-8 and TRBJ2-7, reads EAGVTQSPTHLIKTRGQQATLRCSPISGHTSVYWYQQALGLGLQFLLWYDEGEERNRGNFPPRFSGRQFPNYSSELNVNALELEDSALYLCASSLRDRGIDEQYFGPGTRLTVT.

V and J are TRBV7-8 and TRBJ2-1; D is possibly TRBD2 (6 bases). The CDR3 is 16 residues long. V dropped 1 base and J dropped 3 bases, with 13 bases sitting between them. CDR1 is SGHVS and CDR2 is FQNEAQ in the germline V gene. The CDR3 nucleotides are TGTGCCAGCAGCTTAGTTGGGCGGGGCGACTACAATGAGCAGTTCTTC. Amino acid sequence: CASSLVGRGDYNEQFF.

V and J are TRBV19 and TRBJ1-4; a possible D gene is TRBD1 (5 bases). V shed 0 bases and J shed 3 bases, with 8 bases lying between them. Per the germline V gene, CDR1 is LNHDA and CDR2 is SQIVND (reference sequence). This CDR3 spans 15 amino acids. CDR3 residues: CASSIDRGANEKLFF. The CDR3 DNA is TGTGCCAGTAGTATAGATCGGGGGGCTAATGAAAAACTGTTTTTT. Filled out from reference TRBV19 and TRBJ1-4, the complete variable domain reads DGGITQSPKYLFRKEGQNVTLSCEQNLNHDAMYWYRQDPGQGLRLIYYSQIVNDFQKGDIAEGYSVSREKKESFPLTVTSAQKNPTAFYLCASSIDRGANEKLFFGSGTQLSVL.